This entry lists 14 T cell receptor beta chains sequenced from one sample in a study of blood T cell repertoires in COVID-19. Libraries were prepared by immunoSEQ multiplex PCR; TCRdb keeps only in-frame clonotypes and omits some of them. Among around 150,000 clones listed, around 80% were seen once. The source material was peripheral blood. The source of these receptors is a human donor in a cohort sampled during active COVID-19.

This chain's CDR3 is CASSPQTDIQYF. CDR3 sequence (DNA): TGTGCCAGCAGTCCCCAAACTGACATTCAGTACTTC. The V and J genes are TRBV6-2 or TRBV6-3 and TRBJ2-4; D unresolved. Trimming cost V 5 bases and J 8 bases, with 10 bases left between them. Germline values: CDR1 MNHEY, CDR2 SVGEGT. The CDR3 is made up of 12 amino acids.

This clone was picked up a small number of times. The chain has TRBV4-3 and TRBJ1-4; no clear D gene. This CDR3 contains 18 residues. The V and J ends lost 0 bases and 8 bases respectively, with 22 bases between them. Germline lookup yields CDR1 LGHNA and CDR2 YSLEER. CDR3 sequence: CASSQDSGGRVLGEKLFF. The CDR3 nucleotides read TGCGCCAGCAGCCAAGATTCCGGAGGGCGGGTCCTGGGGGAAAAACTGTTTTTT.

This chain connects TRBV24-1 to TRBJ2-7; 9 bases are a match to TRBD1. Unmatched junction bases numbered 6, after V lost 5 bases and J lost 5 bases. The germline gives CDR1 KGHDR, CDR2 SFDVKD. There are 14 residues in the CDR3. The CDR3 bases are TGTGCCACCAGTGGTGCGACAGGGGGTCACGAGCAGTACTTC. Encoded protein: CATSGATGGHEQYF.

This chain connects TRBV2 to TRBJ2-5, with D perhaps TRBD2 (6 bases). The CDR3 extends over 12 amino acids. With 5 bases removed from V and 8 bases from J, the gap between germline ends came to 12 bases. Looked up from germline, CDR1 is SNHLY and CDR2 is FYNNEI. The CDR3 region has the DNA TGTGCCAGCAGTACCGGGACTCCCACCCAGTACTTC. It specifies CASSTGTPTQYF.

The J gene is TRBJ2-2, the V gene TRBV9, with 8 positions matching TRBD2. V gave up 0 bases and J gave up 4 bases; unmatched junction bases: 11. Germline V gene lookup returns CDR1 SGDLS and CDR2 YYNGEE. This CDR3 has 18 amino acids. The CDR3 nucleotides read TGTGCCAGCAGCGTAGGGTTTGGCGGGGGGCCGAGCACCGGGGAGCTGTTTTTT. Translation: CASSVGFGGGPSTGELFF.

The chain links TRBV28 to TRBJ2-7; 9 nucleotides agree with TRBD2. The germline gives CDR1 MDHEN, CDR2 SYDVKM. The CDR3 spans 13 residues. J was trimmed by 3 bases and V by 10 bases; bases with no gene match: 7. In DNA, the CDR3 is TGTGCCACCAATAGCGGGGGAAACTACGAGCAGTACTTC. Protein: CATNSGGNYEQYF. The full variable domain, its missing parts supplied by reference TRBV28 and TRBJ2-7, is DVKVTQSSRYLVKRTGEKVFLECVQDMDHENMFWYRQDPGLGLRLIYFSYDVKMKEKGDIPEGYSVSREKKERFSLILESASTNQTSMYLCATNSGGNYEQYFGPGTRLTVT.

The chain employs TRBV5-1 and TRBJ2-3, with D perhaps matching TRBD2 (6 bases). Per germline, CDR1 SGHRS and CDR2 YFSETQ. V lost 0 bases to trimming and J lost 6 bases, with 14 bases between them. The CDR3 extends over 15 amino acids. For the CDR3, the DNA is TGCGCCAGCAGCTTGGAGGGTGTTAGCGGTGATACGCAGTATTTT. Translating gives CASSLEGVSGDTQYF.

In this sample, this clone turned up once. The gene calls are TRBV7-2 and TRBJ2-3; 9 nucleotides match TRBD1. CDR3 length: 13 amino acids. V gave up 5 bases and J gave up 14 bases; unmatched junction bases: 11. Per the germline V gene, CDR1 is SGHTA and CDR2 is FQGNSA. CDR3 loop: CASSIKMGQGLYF. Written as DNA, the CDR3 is TGTGCCAGCAGCATAAAGATGGGACAGGGTCTGTATTTT.

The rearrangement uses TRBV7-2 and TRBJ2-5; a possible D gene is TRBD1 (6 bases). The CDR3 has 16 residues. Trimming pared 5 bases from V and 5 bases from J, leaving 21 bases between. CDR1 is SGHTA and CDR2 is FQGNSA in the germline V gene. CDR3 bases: TGTGCCAGCAGCCGCTCCCGGACAGCCGGACAGGAGACCCAGTACTTC. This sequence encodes CASSRSRTAGQETQYF.

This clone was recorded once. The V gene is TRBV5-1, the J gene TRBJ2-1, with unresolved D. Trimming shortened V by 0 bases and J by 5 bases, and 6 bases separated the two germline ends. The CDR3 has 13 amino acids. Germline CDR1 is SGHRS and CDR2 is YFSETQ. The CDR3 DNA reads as TGCGCCAGCAGCTTGGCTATGGACAATGAGCAGTTCTTC. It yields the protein CASSLAMDNEQFF.

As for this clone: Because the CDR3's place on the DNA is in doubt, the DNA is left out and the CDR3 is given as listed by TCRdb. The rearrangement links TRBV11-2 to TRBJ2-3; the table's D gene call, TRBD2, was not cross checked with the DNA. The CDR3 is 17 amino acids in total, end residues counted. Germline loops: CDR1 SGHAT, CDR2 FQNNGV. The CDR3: CASSWGAGSGGGKHRYF.

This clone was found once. The CDR3 spells CASSGGPQGRDEQYF. CDR3 nucleotide sequence: TGTGCCAGCAGTGGGGGACCTCAGGGGAGGGACGAGCAGTACTTC. The genes are TRBV2 and TRBJ2-7; possibly TRBD2 for D (7 bases). Germline values: CDR1 SNHLY, CDR2 FYNNEI. The CDR3 has 15 residues. V was clipped by 4 bases and J by 5 bases, with 18 bases between them.

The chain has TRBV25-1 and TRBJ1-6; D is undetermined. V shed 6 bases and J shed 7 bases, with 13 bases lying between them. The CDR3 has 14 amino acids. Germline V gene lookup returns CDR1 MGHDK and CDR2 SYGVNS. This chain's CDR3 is CASRWAGRNSPLHF. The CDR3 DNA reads TGTGCCAGCAGATGGGCCGGCCGGAATTCACCCCTCCACTTT.

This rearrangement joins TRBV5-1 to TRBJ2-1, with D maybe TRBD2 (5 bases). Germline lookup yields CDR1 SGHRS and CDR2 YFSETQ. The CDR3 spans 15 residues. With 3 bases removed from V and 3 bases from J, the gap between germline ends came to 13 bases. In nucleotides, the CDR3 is TGCGCCAGCAGCTATTCACTAGAACGCTACAATGAGCAGTTCTTC. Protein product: CASSYSLERYNEQFF. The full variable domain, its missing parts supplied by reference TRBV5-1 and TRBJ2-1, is KAGVTQTPRYLIKTRGQQVTLSCSPISGHRSVSWYQQTPGQGLQFLFEYFSETQRNKGNFPGRFSGRQFSNSRSEMNVSTLELGDSALYLCASSYSLERYNEQFFGPGTRLTVL.